This T cell receptor beta chain is from a study of blood T cell repertoires in COVID-19 (dated by TCRdb to about 2020). In terms of the full investigation: Samples from collaborators originated in the United States, Italy and Spain and spanned both the acute and convalescent phases of COVID-19. The prospective study material was composed of cDNA or gDNA derived from T cells, B-cell-depleted T cells, or PBMCs. The dataset comprised deeply sampled blood TCRbeta repertoires from subjects exposed to, actively infected with, or recovered from COVID-19. The repertoires were released in a freely available public database intended as a resource for research on the immune response to SARS-CoV-2. Samples were obtained from the ongoing ImmuneRACE study (first 160 participants) and from 1,200 or so subjects provided by 6 global collaborators. Sample metadata almost always included a de-identified subject ID, COVID-19 status, age in years and sex. HLA class I and class II types, where available, came from metadata supplied by the sample provider rather than from assay-based typing.

Collaborating institutions collected whole blood in K2EDTA tubes following their own protocols. Collaborator samples were shipped for TCRbeta analysis as frozen whole blood, isolated PBMCs, or DNA extracted from either sample type. Comment on this clone: This receptor's antigen is unknown. Per-nucleotide qualities are absent, and no much larger clonotype sits a single base away.

For CDR1 and CDR2, the germline V gene (reference sequence) lists LNHDA and SQIVND. The CDR3 runs 14 residues from the cysteine to the phenylalanine. This entry keeps only the CDR3 DNA: 42 bases, framed from base 1. The germline V end is reduced by 6 bases and the J end by 8 bases; junction bases left unmatched: 12. Points the paper makes about the study in general: How much clinical and demographic metadata was included differed by source and by participant, and the metadata was provided uncurated.

TCRbeta CDR3 regions were amplified from genomic DNA by means of the immunoSEQ Assay, a bias-controlled multiplex PCR. Regarding the original processing steps: Nucleated cell counts per sample were estimated from amplification of reference gene primers within the assay. Sequence reads were collapsed and filtered to measure the absolute abundance of every unique TCRbeta CDR3 rearrangement. Productive Simpson clonality was computed per sample as the square root of Simpson's diversity index over productive rearrangements. TCRdb took this table from immuneACCESS and kept in-frame rearrangements with V and J called. Such tables lack part of the clones; where checked against another copy, unresolved V genes explain under half of the gap, and the rest is unexplained. The V and J calls and clone size were taken over from that table, and D and trimming were inferred from the DNA. The sample table records 20,000 to 25,000 clones; approximately 88% of these occur just once. In total, the top ten clones hold about 2.9% of the sample.

The rearrangement combines TRBV19 with TRBJ1-2, with 7 bases in between that match TRBD1. The receptor's source is a man between 40 and 49 years old with acute or convalescent COVID-19. Sequencing used peripheral blood. In nucleotides, the sequence is TGTGCCAGTAGCGTGGACAGGAGCAGAGGGGGCTACACCTTC. Its translation is CASSVDRSRGGYTF.